Below, 4 T cell receptor beta chains from the same sample are listed, as sequenced in a study of T cell responses to AZD1222 COVID-19 vaccine. Here immunoSEQ multiplex PCR was the method, and the copy in TCRdb shows in-frame clones only, minus some. The data contain 110,000 or so clones, about 91% of them singletons. Specimen: peripheral blood, collected 28 days after the second AZD1222 dose. The receptors originated from an adult who received the AZD1222 COVID-19 vaccine.

V gene TRBV4-3 combines with J gene TRBJ1-4, with D unresolved. The ends were cut back, 1 base at V and 5 bases at J, with 11 bases in the middle. Per germline, CDR1 LGHNA and CDR2 YSLEER. This CDR3 has 15 amino acids. CDR3 in DNA: TGCGCCAGCAGCCAAGTAGAGGCTGGAAATGAAAAACTGTTTTTT. Translating gives CASSQVEAGNEKLFF.

The J gene is TRBJ1-5, the V gene TRBV6-2 or TRBV6-3, with D maybe TRBD1 (5 bases). The CDR3 spans 15 residues. Germline V lookup: CDR1 MNHEY, CDR2 SVGEGT. Trimming stripped 3 bases from V and 10 bases from J, with 19 bases between. The CDR3 region is CASSYGGLGQSPQHF. The CDR3 DNA follows: TGTGCCAGCAGTTATGGGGGACTGGGCCAAAGTCCCCAGCATTTT.

CDR3 loop: CASGLVYAGAPDTQYF. In nucleotides, the CDR3 is TGTGCTAGTGGTTTGGTATATGCGGGGGCCCCGGATACGCAGTATTTT. The V and J genes are TRBV12-5 and TRBJ2-3; tentatively, D is TRBD2 (7 bases). The CDR3 has 16 amino acids. V was clipped by 0 bases and J by 6 bases, with 16 bases between them. CDR1 and CDR2 (germline): LGHNT, FRNRAP.

The CDR3 DNA reads TGTGCCAGCAGCTTATCAAGGATCACTGGAAACACCATATATTTT. It is translated as CASSLSRITGNTIYF. The rearrangement joins TRBV11-2 to TRBJ1-3; D ambiguous. Trimming stripped 2 bases from V and 2 bases from J, with 10 bases between. The CDR3 consists of 15 residues. Germline loops: CDR1 SGHAT, CDR2 FQNNGV.